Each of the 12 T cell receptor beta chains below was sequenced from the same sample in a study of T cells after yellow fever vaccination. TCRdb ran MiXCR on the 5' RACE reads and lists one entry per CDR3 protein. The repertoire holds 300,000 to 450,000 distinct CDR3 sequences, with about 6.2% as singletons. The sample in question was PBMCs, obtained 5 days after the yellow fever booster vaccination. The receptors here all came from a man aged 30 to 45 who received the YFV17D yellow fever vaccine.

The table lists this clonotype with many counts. The CDR3 sequence is CATSRDRLAGGPYNEQFF. CDR3 nucleotide sequence: TGTGCCACCAGCAGAGATAGACTAGCGGGAGGACCCTACAATGAGCAGTTCTTC. This chain joins TRBV15 and TRBJ2-1, with 13 positions matching TRBD2. The CDR3 is made up of 18 amino acids. In germline, CDR1 is LNHNV, CDR2 YYDKDF (reference sequence). Trimming at V came to 0 bases and at J to 2 bases, leaving 4 bases not matched to a gene.

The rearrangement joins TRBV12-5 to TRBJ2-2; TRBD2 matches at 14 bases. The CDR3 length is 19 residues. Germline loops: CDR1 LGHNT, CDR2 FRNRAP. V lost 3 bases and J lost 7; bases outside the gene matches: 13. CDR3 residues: CASGFTAGTSGRGVGELFF. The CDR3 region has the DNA TGTGCTAGTGGTTTCACCGCCGGGACTAGCGGGAGAGGGGTCGGGGAGCTGTTTTTT.

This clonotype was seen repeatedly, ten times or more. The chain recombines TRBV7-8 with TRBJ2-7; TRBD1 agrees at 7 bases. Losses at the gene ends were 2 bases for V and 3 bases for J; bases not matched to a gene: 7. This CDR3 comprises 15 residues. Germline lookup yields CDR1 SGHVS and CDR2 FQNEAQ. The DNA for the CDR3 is TGTGCCAGCAGCTTACCTCTCGGACAGGTCTACGAGCAGTACTTC. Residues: CASSLPLGQVYEQYF. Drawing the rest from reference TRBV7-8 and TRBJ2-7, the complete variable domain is GAGVSQSPRYKVAKRGQDVALRCDPISGHVSLFWYQQALGQGPEFLTYFQNEAQLDKSGLPSDRFFAERPEGSVSTLKIQRTQQEDSAVYLCASSLPLGQVYEQYFGPGTRLTVT.

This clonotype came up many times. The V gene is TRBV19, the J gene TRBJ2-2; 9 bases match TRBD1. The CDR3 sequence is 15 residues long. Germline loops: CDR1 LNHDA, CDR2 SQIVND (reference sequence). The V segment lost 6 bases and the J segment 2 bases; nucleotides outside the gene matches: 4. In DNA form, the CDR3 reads TGTGCCAGTAGAAGGGACAGGGTCAACACCGGGGAGCTGTTTTTT. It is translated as CASRRDRVNTGELFF.

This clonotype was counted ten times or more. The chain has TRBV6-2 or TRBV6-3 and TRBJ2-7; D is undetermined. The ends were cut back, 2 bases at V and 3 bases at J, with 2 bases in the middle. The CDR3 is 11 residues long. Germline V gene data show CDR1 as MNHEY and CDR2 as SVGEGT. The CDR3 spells CASSYRYEQYF. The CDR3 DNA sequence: TGTGCCAGCAGTTACCGCTACGAGCAGTACTTC.

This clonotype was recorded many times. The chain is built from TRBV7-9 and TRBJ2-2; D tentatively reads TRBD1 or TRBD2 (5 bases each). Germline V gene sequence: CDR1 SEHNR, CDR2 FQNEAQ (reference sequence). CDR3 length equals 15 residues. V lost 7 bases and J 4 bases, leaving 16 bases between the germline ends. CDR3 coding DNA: TGTGCCAGCACCCCCGGGACGGTACCCACCGGGGAGCTGTTTTTT. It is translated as CASTPGTVPTGELFF.

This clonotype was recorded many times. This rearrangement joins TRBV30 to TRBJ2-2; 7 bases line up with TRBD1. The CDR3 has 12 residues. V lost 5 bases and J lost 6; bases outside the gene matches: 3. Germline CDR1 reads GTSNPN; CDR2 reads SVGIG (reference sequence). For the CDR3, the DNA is TGTGCCTGGGGAACAGGGGCCGGGGAGCTGTTTTTT. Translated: CAWGTGAGELFF.

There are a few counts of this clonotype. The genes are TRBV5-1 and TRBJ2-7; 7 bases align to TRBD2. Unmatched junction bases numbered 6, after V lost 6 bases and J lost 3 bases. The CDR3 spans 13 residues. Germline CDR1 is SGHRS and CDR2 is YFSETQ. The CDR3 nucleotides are TGCGCCAGCAAACAAGCGGGAATCTACGAGCAGTACTTC. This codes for CASKQAGIYEQYF.

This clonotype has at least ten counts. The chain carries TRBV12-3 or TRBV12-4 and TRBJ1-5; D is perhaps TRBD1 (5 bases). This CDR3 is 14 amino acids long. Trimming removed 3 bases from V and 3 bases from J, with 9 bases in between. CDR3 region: CASSFGRVNQPQHF. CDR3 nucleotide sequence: TGTGCCAGCAGTTTCGGCAGGGTCAATCAGCCCCAGCATTTT.

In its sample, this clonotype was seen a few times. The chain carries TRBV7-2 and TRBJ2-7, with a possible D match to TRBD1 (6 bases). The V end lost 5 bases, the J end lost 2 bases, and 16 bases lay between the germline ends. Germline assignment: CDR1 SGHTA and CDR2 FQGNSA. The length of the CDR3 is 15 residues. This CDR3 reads CASSTTLTGPYEQYF. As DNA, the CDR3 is TGTGCCAGCAGCACCACCTTGACAGGCCCCTACGAGCAGTACTTC.

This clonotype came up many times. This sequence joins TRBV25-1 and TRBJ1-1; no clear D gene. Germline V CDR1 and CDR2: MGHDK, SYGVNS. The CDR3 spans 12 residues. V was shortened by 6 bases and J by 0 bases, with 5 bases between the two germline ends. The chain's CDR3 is CASRRMNTEAFF. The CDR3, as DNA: TGTGCCAGCAGAAGAATGAACACTGAAGCTTTCTTT.

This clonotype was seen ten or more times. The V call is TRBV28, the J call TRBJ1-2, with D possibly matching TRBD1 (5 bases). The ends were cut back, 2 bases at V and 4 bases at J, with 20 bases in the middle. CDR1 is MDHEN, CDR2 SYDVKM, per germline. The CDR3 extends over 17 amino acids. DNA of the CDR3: TGTGCCAGCAGTTTAGCCCTGGGACGGAGTTTTTTCTATGGCTACACCTTC. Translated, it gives CASSLALGRSFFYGYTF.